Below, one TCR beta chain is given with its context. Authors' data handling: The authors estimated nucleated cell counts from reference gene primer amplification. Only in-frame clones appear in the TCRdb table, and some are missing; sequencing was by immunoSEQ multiplex PCR. The V and J calls and clone size were taken over from that table, and D and trimming were inferred from the DNA. Here the sample spans tens of thousands of clones, 85% to 90% being singletons. These data come from a study of blood T cell repertoires in COVID-19. Whole-study context: Collection of acute and convalescent COVID-19 samples took place in the United States, Italy and Spain. In each case, the material was cDNA or gDNA derived from T cells, B-cell-depleted T cells, or PBMCs.

Germline V gives CDR1 MGHDK, CDR2 SYGVNS. The CDR3 consists of 15 residues. V lost 5 bases to trimming and J lost 6 bases; unmatched junction nucleotides: 7. The sequencing sample was made of peripheral blood. The chain combines TRBV25-1 with TRBJ1-2; 12 positions agree with TRBD1. This receptor was obtained from a man in his 60s with acute or convalescent COVID-19. CDR3 in DNA: TGTGCCAGCAGTCTAGGGACAGGGGGCTGGAATGGCTACACCTTC. This codes for CASSLGTGGWNGYTF.